A single T cell receptor beta chain is shown here with its context. Antigen specificity is unknown. CDR1 and CDR2 from the germline V gene are SQVTM and ANQGSEA. Trimming removed 3 bases from V and 6 bases from J; junction bases left unmatched: 5. CDR3 length: 13 amino acids. This sample was taken from a study of siplizumab effects on memory and regulatory T cells. Clones were sequenced by immunoSEQ multiplex PCR, and TCRdb holds only the in-frame ones, with some missing. The profile covers about 110,000 clones, with over 85% appearing a single time and 1% to 1.5% taken by the ten largest. General study results and limits: Unstimulated naive T cells seemed to show more diversity than memory cells did, and they also seemed to be among the major contributors to the alloresponse.

J is TRBJ1-3 and V is TRBV29-1, with 7 bases aligning to TRBD1. Sequencing input: CD4+ T cells sorted from blood. The clonotype comes from a human donor in good health. CDR3 in DNA: TGCAGCGTTGAGTGGACAGGACTAAACACCATATATTTT. Translated, it gives CSVEWTGLNTIYF.